This T cell receptor (beta chain) was found in a study of radiotherapy plus CTLA-4 blockade in lung cancer. The overall study: Around a sixth of patients responded objectively, and around 32% achieved disease control. General observations from the study: Radiotherapy plus ipilimumab was followed by expansion in blood of tumor-derived TCR clones.

Method: immunoSEQ multiplex PCR; TCRdb's copy keeps in-frame clones and lacks some. The sample has around 86,000 clones; around four fifths are singletons. The ends lost 4 bases at V and 4 bases at J; junction bases unmatched: 7. Germline values: CDR1 SGDLS, CDR2 YYNGEE. The CDR3 covers 16 residues. A remark on this clone: Its antigen is unknown.

This material consisted of peripheral blood, taken from a patient treated with radiotherapy plus ipilimumab. The sequence derives from a human donor with non-small cell lung cancer who had stable disease on radiotherapy plus ipilimumab. This chain connects TRBV9 to TRBJ2-1; the match to TRBD2 covers 11 bases. The CDR3 nucleotides read TGTGCCAGCAGCCTCGGACTAGCGGGTTCGTACAATGAGCAGTTCTTC. It is translated as CASSLGLAGSYNEQFF.